This TCR beta chain is drawn from a study of blood T cell repertoires in COVID-19 (dated by TCRdb to 2018 to 2021). With respect to the entire study: Collaborator samples came from the United States, Italy and Spain and covered acute and convalescent phases of COVID-19. HLA class I and class II types, where available, came from metadata supplied by the sample provider rather than from assay-based typing. A freely available public database, intended as a resource for researchers studying the immune response to SARS-CoV-2, is where the repertoires were released. Nearly every sample came with metadata listing a de-identified subject ID, COVID-19 status, age in years and sex. The material from the prospective study consisted of cDNA or gDNA derived from T cells, B-cell-depleted T cells, or PBMCs. The samples were drawn from the first 160 participants of the ongoing ImmuneRACE study and from 950 to 1,500 subjects provided by 6 global collaborators. Deeply sampled blood TCRbeta repertoires from subjects exposed to, actively infected with, or recovered from COVID-19 were included in the dataset. The full study reports these points: How much clinical and demographic metadata was included differed by source and by participant, and the metadata was provided uncurated.

About this clone itself: This clone's antigen is unknown. Base qualities are not recorded, but no much larger clone differs from it by a single base.

One collaborating source in Seattle enrolled patients during active infection and followed them longitudinally through the course of disease. Whole blood was collected in K2EDTA tubes by collaborating institutions according to the institutions' own protocols. Collaborator samples were shipped for TCRbeta analysis as frozen whole blood, isolated PBMCs, or DNA extracted from either sample type. TCRbeta CDR3 regions were amplified from genomic DNA using the immunoSEQ Assay, a bias-controlled multiplex PCR. The published analysis was carried out like this. The number of nucleated cells in each sample was estimated from the amplification of reference gene primers within the assay. To quantify the absolute abundance of each unique TCRbeta CDR3 rearrangement, sequence reads were collapsed and filtered. For each sample, productive Simpson clonality was calculated as the square root of Simpson's diversity index across productive rearrangements. In TCRdb, the immuneACCESS table is reduced to in-frame sequences with V and J assigned. These tables do not hold every clone; where another copy was compared, an unresolved V gene accounts for under half, and the others remain unexplained. The V and J calls and clone size are taken from that table; D and trimming were inferred from the DNA. This sample holds about 170,000 clones; about four fifths were observed only once. About 2.7% of the sample rests with the top ten.

Cut back by 2 bases and 3 bases, the V and J ends lie 13 bases apart. Via the germline V gene, CDR1 is MNHNS and CDR2 SASEGT. Including the terminal cysteine and phenylalanine, the CDR3 comprises 15 residues. The read is trimmed to its CDR3 DNA, 45 bases read in frame from base 1. Sequencing input: peripheral blood. The chain uses TRBV6-1 and TRBJ1-1, with no reliable assignment of the D segment. This TCR derives from an elderly woman with COVID-19, enrolled during active disease. The nucleotide sequence is TGTGCCAGCAGTGAATTGGAGGTGTTGTACACTGAAGCTTTCTTT. This codes for CASSELEVLYTEAFF.